The rows below give T cell receptor beta chains drawn from one sample of a study of shared clonotypes between healthy human individuals. Data came from immunoSEQ multiplex PCR; TCRdb stores just in-frame clones and leaves some out. Seen here are hundreds of thousands of clones, roughly 79% observed once, and the top ten hold 12%. Input material: PBMCs. These receptors were taken from a woman between 40 and 55 years old in good health. Some clones in this sample may be carry-over from other donors' samples. CDR3s include the opening cysteine and the closing phenylalanine or tryptophan. Each record gives: CDR3 protein, CDR3 DNA, J gene, D gene, V gene, clone size. A D gene is named only where the DNA matches it firmly. The size of a clone is reported for some rows only, either as once, few or many, or as a class for expanded clones.

CASSKGNRDSSYGYTF,TGCGCCAGCAGCAAAGGGAACCGGGACTCTTCCTATGGCTACACCTTC,TRBJ1-2,.,TRBV4-1,.
CASSVGTGGQYF,TGTGCCAGCAGCGTAGGCACCGGGGGGCAGTATTTT,TRBJ2-3,.,TRBV9,few
CASRGFPGGGRTEAFF,TGTGCCAGTAGGGGCTTCCCAGGGGGCGGTCGGACTGAAGCTTTCTTT,TRBJ1-1,TRBD1,TRBV19,.
CASSLAVDTQYEQYF,TGTGCCAGCAGCTTAGCAGTGGACACCCAATACGAGCAGTACTTC,TRBJ2-7,.,TRBV11-2,few
CAWSVLYEQYF,TGTGCCTGGAGTGTACTCTACGAGCAGTACTTC,TRBJ2-7,.,TRBV30,.
CAISDSWDGKLFF,TGTGCCATCAGTGATTCGTGGGACGGTAAACTGTTTTTT,TRBJ1-4,.,TRBV10-3,.
CASSLFGGTGARYEQYF,TGCGCCAGCAGCTTGTTCGGGGGAACGGGAGCAAGGTACGAGCAGTACTTC,TRBJ2-7,.,TRBV5-1,many
CASSPPSSGAADTQYF,TGTGCCAGCAGTCCACCATCATCCGGAGCGGCAGATACGCAGTATTTT,TRBJ2-3,.,TRBV7-9,.
CASSQLMGYTF,TGTGCCAGCAGCCAACTCATGGGTTACACCTTC,TRBJ1-2,.,TRBV11-2,once
CASSGTSRNEQFF,TGTGCCAGCAGCGGGACTAGTAGGAATGAGCAGTTCTTC,TRBJ2-1,TRBD2,TRBV2,few
CASSLGNLRVASGANVLTF,TGTGCCAGCAGCTTAGGGAATTTGAGGGTTGCCTCTGGGGCCAACGTCCTGACTTTC,TRBJ2-6,.,TRBV7-9,.
CASSPPEGGYGYTF,TGTGCCAGCAGCCCCCCAGAGGGGGGCTATGGCTACACCTTC,TRBJ1-2,.,TRBV7-9,.
CASSPRSIMAGTEAFF,TGTGCCAGCTCTCCACGGTCTATCATGGCTGGCACTGAAGCTTTCTTT,TRBJ1-1,.,TRBV18,.
CASSLVAGGAYEQYF,TGTGCCAGCAGCTTAGTGGCCGGGGGCGCCTACGAGCAGTACTTC,TRBJ2-7,.,TRBV7-9,.
CASSLRTGATNEKLFF,TGTGCCAGCAGCTTACGGACAGGTGCAACTAATGAAAAACTGTTTTTT,TRBJ1-4,TRBD1,TRBV7-8,.
CASSLNAASGSAFYNEQFF,TGTGCCAGCAGCTTAAATGCGGCGAGCGGGAGTGCCTTTTACAATGAGCAGTTCTTC,TRBJ2-1,TRBD2,TRBV7-3,.
CASSLIGTTEAFF,TGTGCCAGCAGCTTAATCGGAACCACTGAAGCTTTCTTT,TRBJ1-1,.,TRBV7-3,.
CASSQRGNIQYF,TGTGCCAGCAGCCAAAGGGGGAACATTCAGTACTTC,TRBJ2-4,.,TRBV7-2,.
CASSIVGDYNEQFF,TGTGCCAGTAGTATAGTTGGGGACTACAATGAGCAGTTCTTC,TRBJ2-1,.,TRBV19,.
CASSLSGSGYNEQFF,TGTGCCAGCAGTTTAAGCGGGAGTGGCTACAATGAGCAGTTCTTC,TRBJ2-1,TRBD2,TRBV6-5,few
CALDWGMGNTIYF,TGTGCCCTCGACTGGGGGATGGGAAACACCATATATTTT,TRBJ1-3,.,TRBV30,.
CASGFWEGLHEVQPQHF,TGTGCTAGTGGTTTTTGGGAAGGGCTCCATGAAGTTCAGCCCCAGCATTTT,TRBJ1-5,.,TRBV12-5,.
CASSLEQGETQYF,TGCGCCAGCAGCTTGGAACAGGGGGAGACCCAGTACTTC,TRBJ2-5,TRBD1,TRBV5-1,.
CASSLGQGAVGNQPQHF,TGTGCCAGTAGCTTGGGACAGGGGGCCGTCGGCAATCAGCCCCAGCATTTT,TRBJ1-5,TRBD1,TRBV19,.